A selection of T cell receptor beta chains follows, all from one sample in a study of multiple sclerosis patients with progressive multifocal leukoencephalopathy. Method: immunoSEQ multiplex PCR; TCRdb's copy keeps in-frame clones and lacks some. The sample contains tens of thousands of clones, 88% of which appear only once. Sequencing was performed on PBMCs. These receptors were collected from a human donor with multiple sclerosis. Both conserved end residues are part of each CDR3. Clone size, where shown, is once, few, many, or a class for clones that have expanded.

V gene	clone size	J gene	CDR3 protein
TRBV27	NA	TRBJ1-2	CASSSLGRTGVSSSYGYTF
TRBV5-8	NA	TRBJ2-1	CASSLVPGYNEQFF
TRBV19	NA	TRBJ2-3	CASSIQPRGTDTQYF
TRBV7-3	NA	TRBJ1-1	CASSPLMGGNTEAFF
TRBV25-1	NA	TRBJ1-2	CASTTGAGYGYTF
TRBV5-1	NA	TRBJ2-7	CASSWTGSYEQYF
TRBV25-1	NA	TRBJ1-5	CASSESGPSNQPQHF
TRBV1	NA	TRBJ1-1	CTSSQERNPWTGVHTEAFF
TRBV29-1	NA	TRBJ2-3	CSVARSGNTDTQYF
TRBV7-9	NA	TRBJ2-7	CASSTTGQGEQYF
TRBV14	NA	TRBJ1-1	CASSQVEGFTEAFF
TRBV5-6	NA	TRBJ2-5	CASSLVGRGPETQYF
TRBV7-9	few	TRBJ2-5	CASSRQGAQETQYF
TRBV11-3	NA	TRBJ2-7	CASSLGGLSEQYF
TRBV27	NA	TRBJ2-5	CASSPVVGGQETQYF
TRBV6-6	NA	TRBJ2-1	CASTYTTSGGRNEQFF
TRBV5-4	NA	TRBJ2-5	CASSLVGGPETQYF
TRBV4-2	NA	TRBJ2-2	CASSQGLANTGELFF
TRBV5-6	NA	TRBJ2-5	CASSFGLAGPRGTQYF
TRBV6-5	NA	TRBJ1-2	CASSLQGANYGYTF
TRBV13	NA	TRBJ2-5	CASSLADWTSGGAGLETQYF
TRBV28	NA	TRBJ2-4	CASSSSPGVAKNIQYF
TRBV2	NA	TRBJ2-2	CASRASRSNTGELFF
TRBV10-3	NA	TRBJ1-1	CAIRIRGQAGRTEAFF
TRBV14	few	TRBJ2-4	CASSHTGGNIQYF
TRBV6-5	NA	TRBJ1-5	CASSPTTGQPQHF
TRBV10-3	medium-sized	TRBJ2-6	CAISESDPGANVLTF
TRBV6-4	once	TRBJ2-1	CASSPGRGTYNEQFF
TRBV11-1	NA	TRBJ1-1	CASSLQPQALEAFF
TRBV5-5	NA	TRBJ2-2	CASSARQGAWGLNTGELFF
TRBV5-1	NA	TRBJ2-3	CASSLGGHKSTDTQYF
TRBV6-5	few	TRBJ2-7	CASRTGTGDYEQYF
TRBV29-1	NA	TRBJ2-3	CSVAHGGWTDTQYF
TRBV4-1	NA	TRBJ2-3	CASSEKQEDTQYF
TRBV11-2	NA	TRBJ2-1	CASSLVRGSVYNEQFF
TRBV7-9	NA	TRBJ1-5	CASSLGSSQPQHF
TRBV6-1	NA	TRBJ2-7	CASRHRQGYSYEQYF
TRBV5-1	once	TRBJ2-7	CASSFGTGGWWEQYF
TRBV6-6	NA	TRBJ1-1	CASGARGQDTEAFF
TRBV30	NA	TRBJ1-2	CAWSNRLSGADGYTF
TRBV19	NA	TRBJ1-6	CASLGQGRLGNSPLHF
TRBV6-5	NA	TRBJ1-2	CASSWSGEGNYGYTF
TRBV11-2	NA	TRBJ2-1	CASSLDGQRYNEQFF
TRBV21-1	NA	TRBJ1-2	CASSKVGPPGTAKGGYTF
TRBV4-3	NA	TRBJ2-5	CASSLTRTEETQYF